The clone carrying this TCR beta chain was recorded a few times. A second PCR, run for about 7 to 11 cycles, used a sample-barcoded 5' primer plus a J-beta primer mix. TCRdb fed the 5' RACE reads into MiXCR, producing one record per CDR3 protein. The top ten hold 20% to 25% of the sample, which has fewer than 2 million distinct CDR3 sequences, more than 35% seen once. This entry belongs to a study of blood T cells in healthy people across ages. The CDR3 extends over 12 amino acids. From germline, CDR1 is MNHEY and CDR2 SMNVEV (reference sequence). Trimming cost V 5 bases and J 11 bases, with 15 bases left between them.

Sequencing was carried out using blood. The clonotype was recovered from a human donor in good health. This sequence joins TRBV27 and TRBJ1-1; D is uncertain. CDR3 loop: CASSPGQWRAFF. The CDR3 bases are TGTGCCAGCAGTCCTGGCCAGTGGAGGGCTTTCTTT.